The rows below give T cell receptor beta chains drawn from one sample of a study of blood T cell repertoires in COVID-19. Here immunoSEQ multiplex PCR was the method, and the copy in TCRdb shows in-frame clones only, minus some. The sample lists approximately 31,000 clones, around nine tenths seen once, with roughly 26% in the top ten. The sample was peripheral blood. The receptors here all came from a woman older than 75 with active or convalescent COVID-19. CDR3s include the opening cysteine and the closing phenylalanine or tryptophan. The order of the fields is D gene, J gene, V gene, clone size, CDR3 DNA, CDR3 protein. D genes are given only for firm matches. Part of the rows lack a size; the others show once, few, many or a class for expanded clones.

>TRBD1|TRBJ2-3|TRBV7-9|NA
TGTGCCAGCAGCTTAGGATCAGGACAGGTTAGCACAGATACGCAGTATTTT
CASSLGSGQVSTDTQYF
>NA|TRBJ2-2|TRBV11-2|NA
TGTGCCAGCAGCTCGCAGGGAGGACAAGGCGGGGAGCTGTTTTTT
CASSSQGGQGGELFF
>TRBD2|TRBJ2-1|TRBV5-4|NA
TGTGCCAGCAGCTTGCTAGCGGGGGGGCCGGTTGAGCAGTTCTTC
CASSLLAGGPVEQFF
>NA|TRBJ1-2|TRBV19|NA
TGTGCCAGTAGCCCCAACTTTCGGGCGGGACGAGAAGATGGCTACACCTTC
CASSPNFRAGREDGYTF
>TRBD1|TRBJ1-5|TRBV18|NA
TGTGCCAGCTCACCCCCGGGACAGGGGGGTCAGCCCCAGCATTTT
CASSPPGQGGQPQHF
>NA|TRBJ1-6|TRBV10-3|NA
TGTGCCATCAGTGAGACCCAGGACACTAATTCACCCCTCCACTTT
CAISETQDTNSPLHF
>TRBD1|TRBJ2-7|TRBV6-5|once
TGTGCCAGCAGTTACGATTATGCAGGGGGCCCCTACGAGCAGTACTTC
CASSYDYAGGPYEQYF
>NA|TRBJ1-6|TRBV20-1|NA
TGCAGTGCTAGTTTTTTGGGAGGAGGCGACCCTAGCTCCTATAATTCACCCCTCCACTTT
CSASFLGGGDPSSYNSPLHF
>NA|TRBJ1-2|TRBV6-5|NA
TGTGCCAGCAGCCCCGGTTGGGGCTACACCTTC
CASSPGWGYTF
>TRBD1|TRBJ2-1|TRBV6-5|NA
TGTGCCAGCAGTAGGACAGGGGTGAATGAGCAGTTCTTC
CASSRTGVNEQFF
>NA|TRBJ2-3|TRBV14|few
TGTGCCAGCAGCCAAGCGTCGAGTTTTACGCAGTATTTT
CASSQASSFTQYF
>TRBD2|TRBJ2-3|TRBV6-1|NA
TGTGCCAGCAGTGGCGGCGGGGGGGCTAAAACAGATACGCAGTATTTT
CASSGGGGAKTDTQYF
>NA|TRBJ1-4|TRBV7-8|few
TGTGCCAGCAGCTTACCGGGGGGGGCGACCCCTGGAAAACTGTTTTTT
CASSLPGGATPGKLFF
>NA|TRBJ1-1|TRBV30|NA
TGTGCCTGGGGACCGGACATTGAGAGCACTGAAGCTTTCTTT
CAWGPDIESTEAFF
>TRBD1|TRBJ1-4|TRBV2|NA
TGTGCCAGCAACAGGGGGGAAAAACTGTTTTTT
CASNRGEKLFF
>NA|TRBJ2-7|TRBV20-1|NA
TGCAGTGCCAAACAGGCGGCCGAGCAGTACTTC
CSAKQAAEQYF
>NA|TRBJ1-1|TRBV15|once
TGTGCCACCAGCAGAGATTTGCCACGTGCGGTCCTGAACACTGAAGCTTTCTTT
CATSRDLPRAVLNTEAFF
>TRBD1|TRBJ1-6|TRBV10-3|NA
TGTGCCATCAAGGACAGGGATAGCTCCTATAATTCACCCCTCCACTTT
CAIKDRDSSYNSPLHF
>NA|TRBJ2-1|TRBV12-3/TRBV12-4|NA
TGTGCCAGCAACAACCCTAATGAGCAGTTCTTC
CASNNPNEQFF
>NA|TRBJ1-2|TRBV27|NA
TGTGCCAGCAGGGGAGGGGGTTTTGGCTACACCTTC
CASRGGGFGYTF
>NA|TRBJ1-6|TRBV5-8|once
TGTGCCAGCAGGTCCACAGGAGGGGTAAACAATTCACCCCTCCACTTT
CASRSTGGVNNSPLHF
>TRBD2|TRBJ2-1|TRBV2|NA
TGTGCCAGCAGTGATCTTGGGGGGGCCTACAATGAGCAGTTCTTC
CASSDLGGAYNEQFF
>NA|TRBJ1-2|TRBV19|few
TGTGCCAGTAGCCTTAACTATGGCTACACCTTC
CASSLNYGYTF
>TRBD2|TRBJ2-7|TRBV19|NA
TGTGCCAGTAGTACTAGCGGGGGACTCGGCTACGAGCAGTACTTC
CASSTSGGLGYEQYF
>NA|TRBJ2-2|TRBV5-1|once
TGCGCCAGCAGCTTGGTGACTCCGGTACAGGGTACCGGGGAGCTGTTTTTT
CASSLVTPVQGTGELFF
>TRBD2|TRBJ2-1|TRBV24-1|few
TGTGCCACCTCTGTAGCGGGGGGGCGTAATGAGCAGTTCTTC
CATSVAGGRNEQFF
>TRBD2|TRBJ2-7|TRBV5-6|NA
TGTGCCAGCAGCACGCTGACTAGCGGGGGACACTACGAGCAGTACTTC
CASSTLTSGGHYEQYF
>NA|TRBJ1-3|TRBV10-1|NA
TGCGCCAGCAGTACAGGCTCTGGAAACACCATATATTTT
CASSTGSGNTIYF
>NA|TRBJ2-2|TRBV3-1/TRBV3-2|NA
TGTGCCAGCAGCCTCGGACACAACACCGGGGAGCTGTTTTTT
CASSLGHNTGELFF
>TRBD1|TRBJ1-2|TRBV5-1|NA
TGCGCCAGCAGCTTGGGGGACAGCCGTGACCCGCAATACACCTTC
CASSLGDSRDPQYTF
>NA|TRBJ1-2|TRBV5-1|NA
TGCGCCAGCAGCTTGGGGCCGACAGGCCCGTTAGCTAACTATGGCTACACCTTC
CASSLGPTGPLANYGYTF
>TRBD2|TRBJ2-7|TRBV6-5|once
TGTGCCAGCAGCGCAGCGGCTAGCGGGGGCTACGAGCAGTACTTC
CASSAAASGGYEQYF
>NA|TRBJ2-3|TRBV7-3|NA
TGTGCCAGCAGCTTCGGCGGTCGCACAGATACGCAGTATTTT
CASSFGGRTDTQYF
>TRBD1|TRBJ1-6|TRBV27|NA
TGTGCCAGCAGTTTATCGGAGGGGGCCATCCGCTCCTATAATTCACCCCTCCACTTT
CASSLSEGAIRSYNSPLHF
>TRBD1|TRBJ1-5|TRBV6-5|NA
TGTGCCAGCAGTTCCTCCGACAGGGGGTCGAATCAGCCCCAGCATTTT
CASSSSDRGSNQPQHF
>TRBD2|TRBJ2-1|TRBV7-9|NA
TGTGCCAGCAGCTTAGGTACTAGCGGGGGGGCCTACAATGAGCAGTTCTTC
CASSLGTSGGAYNEQFF
>TRBD1|TRBJ1-5|TRBV7-8|NA
TGTGCCAGCAGCTTATGGGGACAGGGTACATTAAGCAATCAGCCCCAGCATTTT
CASSLWGQGTLSNQPQHF
>NA|TRBJ1-1|TRBV5-5|NA
TGTGCCAGCAGCCCGCTGGACAGTTCGAACACTGAAGCTTTCTTT
CASSPLDSSNTEAFF
>TRBD1|TRBJ2-2|TRBV6-5|NA
TGTGCCAGCAGTCCCCTGACAGGGGGCAGCGGGGAGCTGTTTTTT
CASSPLTGGSGELFF
>TRBD1|TRBJ1-6|TRBV27|NA
TGTGCCAGCAGTTCCGGACAGGGGAGGGGCTCACCCCTCCACTTT
CASSSGQGRGSPLHF